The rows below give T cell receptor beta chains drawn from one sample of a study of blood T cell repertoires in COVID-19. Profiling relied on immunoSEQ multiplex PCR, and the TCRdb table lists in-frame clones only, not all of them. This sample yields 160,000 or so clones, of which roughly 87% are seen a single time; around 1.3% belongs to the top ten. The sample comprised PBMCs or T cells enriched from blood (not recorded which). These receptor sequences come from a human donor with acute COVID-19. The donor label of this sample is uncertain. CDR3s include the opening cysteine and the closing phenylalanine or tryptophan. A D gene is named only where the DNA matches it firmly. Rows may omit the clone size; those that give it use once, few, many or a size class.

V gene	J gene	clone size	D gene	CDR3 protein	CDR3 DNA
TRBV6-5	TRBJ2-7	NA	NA	CASRTGPHTYEQYF	TGTGCCAGCAGGACAGGACCCCATACCTACGAGCAGTACTTC
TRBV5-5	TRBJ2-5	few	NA	CASSLRDIETQYF	TGTGCCAGCAGCTTAAGGGACATAGAGACCCAGTACTTC
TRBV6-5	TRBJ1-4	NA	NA	CASSWGPNEKLFF	TGTGCCAGCAGCTGGGGGCCAAATGAAAAACTGTTTTTT
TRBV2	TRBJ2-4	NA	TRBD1	CASSSTGDNIQYF	TGTGCCAGCAGTTCGACAGGGGATAACATTCAGTACTTC
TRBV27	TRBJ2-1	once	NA	CASSFGGNEQFF	TGTGCCAGCAGTTTTGGGGGGAATGAGCAGTTCTTC
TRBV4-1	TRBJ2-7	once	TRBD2	CASSQDTSGGAEGQYF	TGCGCCAGCAGCCAAGATACTAGCGGTGGGGCAGAGGGGCAGTACTTC
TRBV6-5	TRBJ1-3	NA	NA	CASSYSAYSGNTIYF	TGTGCCAGCAGTTACTCTGCCTACTCTGGAAACACCATATATTTT
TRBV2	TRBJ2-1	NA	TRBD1	CASRTMQGVWNEQFF	TGTGCCAGCAGGACGATGCAGGGGGTTTGGAATGAGCAGTTCTTC
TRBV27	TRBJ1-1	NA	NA	CASSSRGDANTEAFF	TGTGCCAGCAGTTCACGGGGGGATGCGAACACTGAAGCTTTCTTT
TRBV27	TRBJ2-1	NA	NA	CASSLSGSSYNEQFF	TGTGCCAGCAGTTTAAGCGGGTCCTCCTACAATGAGCAGTTCTTC
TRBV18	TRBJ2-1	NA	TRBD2	CASSKPGTSGIYNEQFF	TGTGCCAGCTCTAAACCGGGGACTAGCGGGATTTACAATGAGCAGTTCTTC
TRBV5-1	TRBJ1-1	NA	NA	CASSLDGGRTEAFF	TGCGCCAGCAGCTTGGACGGGGGGAGAACTGAAGCTTTCTTT